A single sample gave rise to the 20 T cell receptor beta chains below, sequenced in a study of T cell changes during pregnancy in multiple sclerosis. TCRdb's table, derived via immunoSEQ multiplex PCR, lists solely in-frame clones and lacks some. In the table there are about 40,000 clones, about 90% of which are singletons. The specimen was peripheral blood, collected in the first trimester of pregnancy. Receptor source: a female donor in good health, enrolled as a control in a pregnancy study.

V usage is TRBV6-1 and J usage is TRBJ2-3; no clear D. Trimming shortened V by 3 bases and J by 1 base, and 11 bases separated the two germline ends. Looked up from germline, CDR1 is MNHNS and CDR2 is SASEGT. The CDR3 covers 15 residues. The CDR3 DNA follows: TGTGCCAGCAGTGAGGAGATCCTAGGCACAGATACGCAGTATTTT. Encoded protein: CASSEEILGTDTQYF.

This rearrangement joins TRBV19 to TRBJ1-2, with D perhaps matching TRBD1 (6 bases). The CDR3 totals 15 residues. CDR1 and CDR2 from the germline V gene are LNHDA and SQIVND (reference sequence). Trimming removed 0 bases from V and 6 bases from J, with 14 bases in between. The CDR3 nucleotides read TGTGCCAGTAGTATAGAAGTGGCGCCAGGGGATGGCTACACCTTC. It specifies CASSIEVAPGDGYTF.

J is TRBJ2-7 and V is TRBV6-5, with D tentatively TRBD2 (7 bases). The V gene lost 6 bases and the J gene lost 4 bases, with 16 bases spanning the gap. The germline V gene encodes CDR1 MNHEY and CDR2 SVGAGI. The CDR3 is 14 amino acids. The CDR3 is CASRRRGGGYEQYF. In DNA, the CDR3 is TGTGCCAGCAGACGCCGAGGGGGGGGATACGAGCAGTACTTC.

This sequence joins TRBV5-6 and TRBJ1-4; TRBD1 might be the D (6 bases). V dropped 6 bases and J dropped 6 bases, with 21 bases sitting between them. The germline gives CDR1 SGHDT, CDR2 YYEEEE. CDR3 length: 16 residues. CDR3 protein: CASNLLRGGPYEKLFF. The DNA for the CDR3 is TGTGCCAGCAACCTCCTCAGGGGAGGGCCTTATGAAAAACTGTTTTTT. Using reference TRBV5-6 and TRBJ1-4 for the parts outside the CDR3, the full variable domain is DAGVTQSPTHLIKTRGQQVTLRCSPKSGHDTVSWYQQALGQGPQFIFQYYEEEERQRGNFPDRFSGHQFPNYSSELNVNALLLGDSALYLCASNLLRGGPYEKLFFGSGTQLSVL.

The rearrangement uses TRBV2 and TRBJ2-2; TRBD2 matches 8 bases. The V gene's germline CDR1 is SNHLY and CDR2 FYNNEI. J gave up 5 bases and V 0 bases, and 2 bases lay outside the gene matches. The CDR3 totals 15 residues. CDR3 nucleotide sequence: TGTGCCAGCAGTGAAGCCCGGGGGGGAACCGGGGAGCTGTTTTTT. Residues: CASSEARGGTGELFF.

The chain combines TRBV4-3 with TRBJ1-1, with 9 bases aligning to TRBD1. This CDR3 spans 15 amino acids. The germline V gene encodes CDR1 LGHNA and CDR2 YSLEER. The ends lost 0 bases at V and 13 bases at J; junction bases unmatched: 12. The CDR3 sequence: CASSQDRGQGIRVFF. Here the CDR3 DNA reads TGCGCCAGCAGCCAAGATCGAGGACAGGGGATAAGAGTTTTCTTT.

DNA for the CDR3: TGTGCCACCAGCAGCACGACAGGGGGTAATGAAAAACTGTTTTTT. Its translation is CATSSTTGGNEKLFF. The chain uses TRBV15 and TRBJ1-4, with 9 bases matching TRBD1. The CDR3 is 15 amino acids. V lost 3 bases to trimming and J lost 4 bases; unmatched junction nucleotides: 3. Germline CDR1 and CDR2: LNHNV and YYDKDF (reference sequence).

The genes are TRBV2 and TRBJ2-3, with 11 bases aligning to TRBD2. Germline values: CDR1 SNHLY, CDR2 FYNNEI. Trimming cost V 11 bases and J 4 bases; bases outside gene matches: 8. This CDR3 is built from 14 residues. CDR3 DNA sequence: TGTGCCCTTCGGGTAGCGGGAGGGCCAGATACGCAGTATTTT. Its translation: CALRVAGGPDTQYF.

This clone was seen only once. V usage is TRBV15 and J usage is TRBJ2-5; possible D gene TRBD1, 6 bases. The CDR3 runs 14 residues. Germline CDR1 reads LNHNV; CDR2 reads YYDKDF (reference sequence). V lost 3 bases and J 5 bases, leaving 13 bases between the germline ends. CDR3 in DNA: TGTGCCACCAGCAGTGGGACACGGGTCGAGACCCAGTACTTC. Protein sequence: CATSSGTRVETQYF.

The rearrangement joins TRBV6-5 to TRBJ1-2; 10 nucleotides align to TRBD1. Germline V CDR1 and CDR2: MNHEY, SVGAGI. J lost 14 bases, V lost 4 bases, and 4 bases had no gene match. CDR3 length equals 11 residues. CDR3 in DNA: TGTGCCAGCAGTTTGGGACAGGGGCTTACCTTC. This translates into CASSLGQGLTF.

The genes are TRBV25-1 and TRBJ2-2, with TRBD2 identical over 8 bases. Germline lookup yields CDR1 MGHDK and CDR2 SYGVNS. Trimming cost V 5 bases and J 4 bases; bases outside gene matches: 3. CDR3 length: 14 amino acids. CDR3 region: CASSIGRGTGELFF. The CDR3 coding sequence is TGTGCCAGCAGTATCGGGAGGGGCACCGGGGAGCTGTTTTTT. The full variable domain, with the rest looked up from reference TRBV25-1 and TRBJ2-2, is EADIYQTPRYLVIGTGKKITLECSQTMGHDKMYWYQQDPGMELHLIHYSYGVNSTEKGDLSSESTVSRIRTEHFPLTLESARPSHTSQYLCASSIGRGTGELFFGEGSRLTVL.

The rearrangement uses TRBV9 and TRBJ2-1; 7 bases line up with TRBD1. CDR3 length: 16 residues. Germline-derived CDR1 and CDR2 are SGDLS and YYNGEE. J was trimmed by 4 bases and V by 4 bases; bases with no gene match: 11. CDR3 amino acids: CASSTASGQAYNEQFF. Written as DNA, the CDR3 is TGTGCCAGCAGCACGGCCTCCGGACAGGCATACAATGAGCAGTTCTTC.

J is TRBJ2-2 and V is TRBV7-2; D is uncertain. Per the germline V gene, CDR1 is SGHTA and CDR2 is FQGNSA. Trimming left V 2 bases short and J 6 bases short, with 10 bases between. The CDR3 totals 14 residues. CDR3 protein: CASSLKSGPGELFF. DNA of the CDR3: TGTGCCAGCAGCTTAAAGTCTGGGCCCGGGGAGCTGTTTTTT.

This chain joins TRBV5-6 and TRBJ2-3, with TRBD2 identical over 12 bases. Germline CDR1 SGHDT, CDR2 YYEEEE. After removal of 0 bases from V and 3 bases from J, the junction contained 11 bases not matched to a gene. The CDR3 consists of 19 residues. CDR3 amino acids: CASSLAGASGRVRTDTQYF. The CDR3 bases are TGTGCCAGCAGCTTGGCCGGGGCTAGCGGGAGGGTACGGACAGATACGCAGTATTTT.

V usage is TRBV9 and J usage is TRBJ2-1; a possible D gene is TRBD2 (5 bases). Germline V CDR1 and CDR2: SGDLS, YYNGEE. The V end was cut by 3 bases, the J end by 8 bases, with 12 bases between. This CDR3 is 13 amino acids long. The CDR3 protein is CASSGGLRDEQFF. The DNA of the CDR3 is TGTGCCAGCAGCGGCGGGCTCCGCGATGAGCAGTTCTTC.

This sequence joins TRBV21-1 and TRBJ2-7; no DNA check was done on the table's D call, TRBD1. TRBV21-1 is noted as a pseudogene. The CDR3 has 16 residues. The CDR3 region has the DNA TGTGCCAGCAGCTGCCGCAGGGGCCCAAGCTCCTACGAGCAGTACTTC. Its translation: CASSCRRGPSSYEQYF.

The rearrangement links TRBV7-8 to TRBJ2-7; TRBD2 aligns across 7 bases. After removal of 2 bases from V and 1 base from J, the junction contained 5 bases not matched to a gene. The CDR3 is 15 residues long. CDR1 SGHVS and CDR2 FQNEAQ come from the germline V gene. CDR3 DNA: TGTGCCAGCAGCTTAACGAGCGGGATTTCCTACGAGCAGTACTTC. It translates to CASSLTSGISYEQYF.

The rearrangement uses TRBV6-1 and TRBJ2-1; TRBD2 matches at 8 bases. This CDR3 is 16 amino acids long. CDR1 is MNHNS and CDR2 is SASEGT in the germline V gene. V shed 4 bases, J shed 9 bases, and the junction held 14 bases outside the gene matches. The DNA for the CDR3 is TGTGCCAGCAGTGGGGGTAAGACTAGCGTAGACAGTGAGCAGTTCTTC. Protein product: CASSGGKTSVDSEQFF.

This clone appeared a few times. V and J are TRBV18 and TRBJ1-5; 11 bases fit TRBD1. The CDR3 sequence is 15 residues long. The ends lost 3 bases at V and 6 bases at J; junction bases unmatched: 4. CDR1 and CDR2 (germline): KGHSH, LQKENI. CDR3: CASSPSGTGGQPQHF. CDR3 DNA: TGTGCCAGCTCACCGTCCGGGACAGGGGGTCAGCCCCAGCATTTT.

DNA for the CDR3: TGTGCCAGCAGTCAAGGGGAGGGTGGCTACACCTTC. It codes for CASSQGEGGYTF. V gene TRBV6-5 combines with J gene TRBJ1-2; D may be TRBD1 (5 bases). Germline CDR1 MNHEY, CDR2 SVGAGI. Trimming took off 5 bases at V and 7 bases at J, with 11 bases between the two ends. This CDR3 contains 12 residues.